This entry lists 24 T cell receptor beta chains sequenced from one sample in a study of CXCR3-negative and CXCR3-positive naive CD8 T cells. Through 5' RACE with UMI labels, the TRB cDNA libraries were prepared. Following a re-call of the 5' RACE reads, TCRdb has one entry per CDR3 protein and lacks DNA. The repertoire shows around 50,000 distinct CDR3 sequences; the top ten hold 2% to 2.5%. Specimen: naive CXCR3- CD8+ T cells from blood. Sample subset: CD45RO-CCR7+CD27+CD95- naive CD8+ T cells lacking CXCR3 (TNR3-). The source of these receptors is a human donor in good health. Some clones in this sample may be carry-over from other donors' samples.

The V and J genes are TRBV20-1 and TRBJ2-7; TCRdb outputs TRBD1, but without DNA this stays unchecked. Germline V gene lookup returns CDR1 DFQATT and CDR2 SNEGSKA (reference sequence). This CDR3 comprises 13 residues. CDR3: CSADRDDAYEQYF.

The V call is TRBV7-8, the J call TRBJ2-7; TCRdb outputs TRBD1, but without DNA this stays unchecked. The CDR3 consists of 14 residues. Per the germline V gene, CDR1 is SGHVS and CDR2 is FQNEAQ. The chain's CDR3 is CASSLSGQWSEQYF.

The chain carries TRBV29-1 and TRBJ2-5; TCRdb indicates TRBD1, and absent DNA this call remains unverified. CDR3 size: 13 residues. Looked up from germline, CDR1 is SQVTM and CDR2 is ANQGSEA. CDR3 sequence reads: CSDRTGGAETQYF.

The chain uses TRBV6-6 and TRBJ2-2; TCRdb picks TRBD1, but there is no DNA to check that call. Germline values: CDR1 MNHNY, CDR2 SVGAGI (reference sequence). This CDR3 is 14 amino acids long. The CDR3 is CASRHRESTGELFF.

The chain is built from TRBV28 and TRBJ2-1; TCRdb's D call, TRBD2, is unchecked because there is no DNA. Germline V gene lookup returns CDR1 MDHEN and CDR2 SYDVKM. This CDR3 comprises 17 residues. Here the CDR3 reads CASSLAGGPSSYNEQFF.

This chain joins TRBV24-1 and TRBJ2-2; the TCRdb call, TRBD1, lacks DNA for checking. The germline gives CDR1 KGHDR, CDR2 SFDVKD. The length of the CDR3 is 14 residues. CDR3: CATSGQGDTGELFF.

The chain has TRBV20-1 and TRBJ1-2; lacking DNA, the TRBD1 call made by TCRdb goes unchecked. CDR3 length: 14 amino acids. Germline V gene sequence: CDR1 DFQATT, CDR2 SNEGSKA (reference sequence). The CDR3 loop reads CSARDWQGTNGYTF.

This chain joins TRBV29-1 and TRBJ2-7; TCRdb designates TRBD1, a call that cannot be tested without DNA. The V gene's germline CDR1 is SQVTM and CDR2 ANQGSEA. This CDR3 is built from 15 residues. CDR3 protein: CSVEITGTATYEQYF.

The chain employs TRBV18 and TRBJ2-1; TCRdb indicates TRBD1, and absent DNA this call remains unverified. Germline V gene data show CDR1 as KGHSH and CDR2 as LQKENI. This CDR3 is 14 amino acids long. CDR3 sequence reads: CASSPERGGNEQFF.

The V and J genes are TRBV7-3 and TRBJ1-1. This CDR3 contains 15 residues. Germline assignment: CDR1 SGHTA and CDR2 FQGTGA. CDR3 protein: CASSLTGQANTGAFF.

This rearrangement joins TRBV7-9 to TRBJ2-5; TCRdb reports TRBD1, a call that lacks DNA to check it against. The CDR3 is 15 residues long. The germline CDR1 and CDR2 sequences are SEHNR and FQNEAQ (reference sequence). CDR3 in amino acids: CASSLPRDGQETQYF. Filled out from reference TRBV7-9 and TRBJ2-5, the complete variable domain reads DTGVSQNPRHKITKRGQNVTFRCDPISEHNRLYWYRQTLGQGPEFLTYFQNEAQLEKSRLLSDRFSAERPKGSFSTLEIQRTEQGDSAMYLCASSLPRDGQETQYFGPGTRLLVL.

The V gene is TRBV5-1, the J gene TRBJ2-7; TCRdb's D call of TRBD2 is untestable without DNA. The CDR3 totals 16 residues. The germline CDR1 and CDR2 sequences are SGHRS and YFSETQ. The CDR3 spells CAKGLAGGKTYYEQYF.

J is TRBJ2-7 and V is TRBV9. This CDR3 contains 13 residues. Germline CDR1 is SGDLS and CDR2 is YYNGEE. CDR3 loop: CASSVGDSYEQYF.

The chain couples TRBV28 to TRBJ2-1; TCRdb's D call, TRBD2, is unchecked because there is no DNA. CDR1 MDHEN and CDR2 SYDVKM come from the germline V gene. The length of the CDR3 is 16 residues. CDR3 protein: CASSPFLAGESDEQFF.

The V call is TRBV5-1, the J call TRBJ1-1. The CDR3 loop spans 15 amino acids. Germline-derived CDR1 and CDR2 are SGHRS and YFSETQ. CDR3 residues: CASSLGSSLNTEAFF. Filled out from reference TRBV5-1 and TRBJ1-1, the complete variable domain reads KAGVTQTPRYLIKTRGQQVTLSCSPISGHRSVSWYQQTPGQGLQFLFEYFSETQRNKGNFPGRFSGRQFSNSRSEMNVSTLELGDSALYLCASSLGSSLNTEAFFGQGTRLTVV.

Here the CDR3 reads CASRRGAGDYEQYF. The chain uses TRBV13 and TRBJ2-7; the D call of TRBD1 rests on TCRdb alone, since no DNA is present to check it. This CDR3 contains 14 residues. The germline V gene has CDR1 PRHDT and CDR2 FYEKMQ (reference sequence).

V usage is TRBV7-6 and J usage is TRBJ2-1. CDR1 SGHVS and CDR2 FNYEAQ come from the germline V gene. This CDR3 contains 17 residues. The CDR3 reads CASSLGVTVNSYNEQFF.

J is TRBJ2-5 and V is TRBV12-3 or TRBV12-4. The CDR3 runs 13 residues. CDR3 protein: CASSFQLAVTQYF.

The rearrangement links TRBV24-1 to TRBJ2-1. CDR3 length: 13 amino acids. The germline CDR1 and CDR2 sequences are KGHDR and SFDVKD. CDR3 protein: CATSDSHSNEQFF.

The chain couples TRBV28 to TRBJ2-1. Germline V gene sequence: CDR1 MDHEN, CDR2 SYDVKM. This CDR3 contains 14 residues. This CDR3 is CASSLLVPNDEQFF.

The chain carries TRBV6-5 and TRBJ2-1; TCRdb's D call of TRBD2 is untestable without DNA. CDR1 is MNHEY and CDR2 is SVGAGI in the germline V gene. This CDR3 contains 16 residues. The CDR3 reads CASSPSNELGYNEQFF.

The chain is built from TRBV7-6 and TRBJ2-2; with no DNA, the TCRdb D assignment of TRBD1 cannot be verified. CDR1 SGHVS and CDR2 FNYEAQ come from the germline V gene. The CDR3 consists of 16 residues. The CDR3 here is CASSLAQGTPTGELFF.

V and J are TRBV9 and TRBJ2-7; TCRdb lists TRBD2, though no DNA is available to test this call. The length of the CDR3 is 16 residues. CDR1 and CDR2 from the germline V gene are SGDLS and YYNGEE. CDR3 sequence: CASSPSGLPGVEEQYF. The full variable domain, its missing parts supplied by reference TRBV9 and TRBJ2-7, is DSGVTQTPKHLITATGQRVTLRCSPRSGDLSVYWYQQSLDQGLQFLIQYYNGEERAKGNILERFSAQQFPDLHSELNLSSLELGDSALYFCASSPSGLPGVEEQYFGPGTRLTVT.

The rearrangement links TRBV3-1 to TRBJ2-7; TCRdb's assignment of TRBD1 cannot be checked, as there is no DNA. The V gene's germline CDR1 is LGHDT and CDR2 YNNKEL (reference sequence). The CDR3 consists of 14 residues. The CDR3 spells CASSPVPSAGEQYF.